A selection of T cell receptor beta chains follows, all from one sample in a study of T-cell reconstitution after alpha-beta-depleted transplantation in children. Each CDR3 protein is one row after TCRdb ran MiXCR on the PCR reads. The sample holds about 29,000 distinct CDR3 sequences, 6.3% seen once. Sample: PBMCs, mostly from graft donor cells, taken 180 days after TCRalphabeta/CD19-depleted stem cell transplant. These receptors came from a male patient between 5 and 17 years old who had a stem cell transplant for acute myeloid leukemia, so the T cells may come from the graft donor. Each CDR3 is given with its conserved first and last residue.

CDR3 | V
CSARGAGGPSYNEQFF | TRBV20-1
CASSLGRGRSYEQYF | TRBV11-2
CSARAGTEMNTEAFF | TRBV20-1
CASRPPRVGEQFF | TRBV12-3/TRBV12-4
CSASGSDYEQYF | TRBV20-1
CASSQPGTGGAEAFF | TRBV4-1
CASSKHRPGLSTDTQYF | TRBV6-2/TRBV6-3
CASGFRQDQPPEAFF | TRBV27
CASSPTVSNYGYTF | TRBV6-5
CASPAPSTDTQYF | TRBV30
CASSQDLTGGQGETQYF | TRBV3-1
CASSGEFRASGSRADTQYF | TRBV28
CASSSQGTGELFF | TRBV5-1
CASSLTGNTEAFF | TRBV5-1
CSVGLRRHTGELFF | TRBV29-1
CASSRPVGRESNNEQFF | TRBV7-2
CSARDFGGGIGYEQYF | TRBV20-1
CAISEGPAQYF | TRBV10-3
CSAGDRGPDIQYF | TRBV20-1
CASSQVGGTYEQYF | TRBV4-3
CSARFGANVLTF | TRBV20-1
CASRTLGEAYNEQFF | TRBV5-1
CASSASTGFEETQYF | TRBV5-4
CASSPRQGLGANEQYF | TRBV7-3
CASAGGYNEQFF | TRBV12-5
CASIRGSGTQSNQPQHF | TRBV12-3/TRBV12-4
CASRGQNTEAFF | TRBV10-2
CASSPRSPTGSSSSTEAFF | TRBV18
CSARRGETQYF | TRBV20-1
CASWGQVGNEQFF | TRBV5-1
CASSLEGLAGGSSTDTQYF | TRBV5-1
CASSVSDGPYEQFF | TRBV9
CSPIVGAGGTYNEQFF | TRBV20-1
CASSLSDRGLEQYF | TRBV27
CASSNRGTLSNTIYF | TRBV6-1
CASSVVGGGDTQYF | TRBV9
CSARLVIDEQFF | TRBV29-1
CASSQGESASSYNEQFF | TRBV4-2
CASSPGLDYNEQFF | TRBV7-3
CAWSGASGTDTQYF | TRBV30
CSARDNLGSYNEQFF | TRBV20-1
CASSPQGFYEQYF | TRBV3-1
CASQQGDQPQHF | TRBV19
CSAADTSGRGKTQYF | TRBV20-1
CASSSNGVDTQYF | TRBV5-4